The 10 T cell receptor beta chains below come from one sample, sequenced in a study of shared clonotypes between healthy human individuals (dated by TCRdb to the early 2020s). Library method: the immunoSEQ multiplex PCR assay. The clones in this table, taken by TCRdb from immuneACCESS, are in-frame only. Not every clone is retained; where verified, under half of the shortfall comes from an unresolved V gene, and the cause of the rest is unknown. The sample table shows some 1,900,000 clones, and about 95% are seen once. The ten largest clones take up more than 0.95% of the sample. CD8 naive samples were obtained by positive selection for CCR7 among CD45RO-negative cells, yielding a CD45RA+CCR7+ population from which TemRA cells were excluded. The sample was naive CD8+ T cells sorted from blood. The intended sense of this specimen's cell subset or site label: CD45RA+CCR7+. The receptors originated from a man younger than 30 in good health.

With regard to this clone: The same CDR3 arises from other DNA sequences in this sample as well. This rearrangement joins TRBV9 to TRBJ2-7; 8 nucleotides match TRBD1. The CDR3 has 15 amino acids. CDR1 and CDR2 from the germline V gene are SGDLS and YYNGEE. V shed 0 bases and J 0 bases; nucleotides not matched to a gene: 2. CDR3 amino acids: CASSVGTGGSYEQYF. The CDR3 bases are TGTGCCAGCAGCGTAGGTACAGGGGGCTCCTACGAGCAGTACTTC. The whole variable domain, remainder taken from reference TRBV9 and TRBJ2-7, is DSGVTQTPKHLITATGQRVTLRCSPRSGDLSVYWYQQSLDQGLQFLIQYYNGEERAKGNILERFSAQQFPDLHSELNLSSLELGDSALYFCASSVGTGGSYEQYFGPGTRLTVT.

This sequence joins TRBV11-2 and TRBJ1-5; D unclear. This CDR3 has 15 amino acids. Germline V gives CDR1 SGHAT, CDR2 FQNNGV. With 3 bases removed from V and 5 bases from J, the gap between germline ends came to 14 bases. CDR3 sequence reads: CASSFSLPSYQPQHF. The DNA of the CDR3 is TGTGCCAGCAGCTTTTCCCTCCCTAGTTATCAGCCCCAGCATTTT.

Regarding this clone: This sample also contains other DNA sequences that code for the same CDR3. The rearrangement links TRBV5-4 to TRBJ2-7; no clear D gene. The V and J ends lost 4 bases and 3 bases respectively, with 8 bases between them. The CDR3 is made up of 12 amino acids. Germline lookup yields CDR1 SGHNT and CDR2 YYREEE (reference sequence). CDR3 sequence reads: CASSPDGYEQYF. The CDR3 nucleotides read TGTGCCAGCAGCCCGGACGGCTACGAGCAGTACTTC.

For this clone: Distinct nucleotide sequences in the sample also encode this CDR3. The rearrangement links TRBV4-3 to TRBJ2-7; 7 bases match TRBD2. V shed 3 bases, J shed 4 bases, and the junction held 6 bases outside the gene matches. Germline CDR1 reads LGHNA; CDR2 reads YSLEER. The CDR3 loop spans 14 amino acids. CDR3 sequence (DNA): TGCGCCAGCAGCCAGGACCGTAGCGGGTACGAGCAGTACTTC. This encodes CASSQDRSGYEQYF.

The chain is built from TRBV2 and TRBJ2-4, with 7 nucleotides matching TRBD2. This CDR3 is 17 amino acids long. The germline V gene has CDR1 SNHLY and CDR2 FYNNEI. With V trimmed by 10 bases and J by 0 bases, 15 bases remained unmatched. The DNA for the CDR3 is TGTGCCATCCCGCGGCGCGGGAGCGGGGTAGCCAAAAACATTCAGTACTTC. Its protein is CAIPRRGSGVAKNIQYF.

Worth noting for this clone: This specimen includes other DNA sequences encoding the same CDR3. The V and J genes are TRBV7-8 and TRBJ2-7; the D gene is possibly TRBD1 (5 bases). The CDR3 covers 11 residues. Germline V gene lookup returns CDR1 SGHVS and CDR2 FQNEAQ. V was clipped by 2 bases and J by 6 bases, with 5 bases between them. The CDR3 sequence is CASSLTGEQYF. The CDR3 DNA is TGTGCCAGCAGCTTAACAGGCGAGCAGTACTTC.

The gene calls are TRBV9 and TRBJ2-3; D remains ambiguous. The V gene lost 2 bases and the J gene lost 2 bases, with 9 bases spanning the gap. In germline, CDR1 is SGDLS, CDR2 YYNGEE. The CDR3 loop spans 14 amino acids. The CDR3 region is CASSVSLSTDTQYF. CDR3 DNA sequence: TGTGCCAGCAGCGTTTCCCTTTCCACAGATACGCAGTATTTT.

The chain carries TRBV4-1 and TRBJ2-7; TRBD1 matches at 9 bases. Unmatched junction bases numbered 8, after V lost 4 bases and J lost 4 bases. Germline V gene lookup returns CDR1 MGHRA and CDR2 YSYEKL. This CDR3 has 15 amino acids. CDR3 loop: CASSLTGTGNYEQYF. The DNA for the CDR3 is TGCGCCAGCAGCCTCACCGGGACAGGGAATTACGAGCAGTACTTC.

The gene calls are TRBV4-1 and TRBJ1-5, with D perhaps TRBD1 (5 bases). Trimming shortened V by 1 base and J by 3 bases, and 13 bases separated the two germline ends. The germline CDR1 and CDR2 sequences are MGHRA and YSYEKL. The CDR3 sequence is 16 residues long. The CDR3 nucleotides read TGCGCCAGCAGCCAAGCGGCGGGGGTGGTCAATCAGCCCCAGCATTTT. This encodes CASSQAAGVVNQPQHF.

This chain uses TRBV27 with TRBJ2-7, with 9 bases identical to TRBD2. V trimming: 6 bases; J trimming: 5 bases; junction bases outside the gene matches: 11. Germline-derived CDR1 and CDR2 are MNHEY and SMNVEV (reference sequence). There are 15 residues in the CDR3. CDR3 in amino acids: CASSDVAGVGDEQYF. The CDR3 DNA is TGTGCCAGCAGCGATGTAGCGGGAGTGGGAGACGAGCAGTACTTC.